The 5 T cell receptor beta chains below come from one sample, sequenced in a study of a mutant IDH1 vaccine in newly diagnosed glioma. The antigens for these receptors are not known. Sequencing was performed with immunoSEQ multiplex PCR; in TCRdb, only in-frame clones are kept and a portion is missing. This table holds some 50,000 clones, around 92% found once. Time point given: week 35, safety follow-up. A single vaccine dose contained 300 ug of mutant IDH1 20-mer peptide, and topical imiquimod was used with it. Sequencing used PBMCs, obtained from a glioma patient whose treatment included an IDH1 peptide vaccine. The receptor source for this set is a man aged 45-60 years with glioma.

CDR3 amino acids: CASTSAQGTYEQYF. In DNA form, the CDR3 reads TGTGCCAGCACCTCCGCGCAGGGAACCTACGAGCAGTACTTC. This chain links TRBV6-5 with TRBJ2-7, with D tentatively TRBD1 (5 bases). Trimming left V 7 bases short and J 2 bases short, with 15 bases between. The germline V gene encodes CDR1 MNHEY and CDR2 SVGAGI. The CDR3 runs to 14 residues.

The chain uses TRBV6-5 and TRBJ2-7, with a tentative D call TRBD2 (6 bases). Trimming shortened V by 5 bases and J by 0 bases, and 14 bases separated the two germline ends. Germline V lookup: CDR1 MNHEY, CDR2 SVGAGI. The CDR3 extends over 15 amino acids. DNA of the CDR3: TGTGCCAGCAGTCAACGCGGGGTTAGCTCCTACGAGCAGTACTTC. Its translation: CASSQRGVSSYEQYF.

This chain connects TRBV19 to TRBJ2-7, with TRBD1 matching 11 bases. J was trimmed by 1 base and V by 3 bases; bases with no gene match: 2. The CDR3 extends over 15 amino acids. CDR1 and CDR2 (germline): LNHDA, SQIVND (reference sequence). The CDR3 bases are TGTGCCAGTAGTATCGGGACAGGGGGTTCCTACGAGCAGTACTTC. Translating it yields CASSIGTGGSYEQYF.

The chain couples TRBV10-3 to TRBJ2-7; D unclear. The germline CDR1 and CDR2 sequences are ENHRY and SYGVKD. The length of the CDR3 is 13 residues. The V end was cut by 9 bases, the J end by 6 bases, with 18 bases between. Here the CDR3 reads CAMKGSQMGEQYF. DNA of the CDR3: TGTGCCATGAAGGGATCCCAAATGGGCGAGCAGTACTTC.

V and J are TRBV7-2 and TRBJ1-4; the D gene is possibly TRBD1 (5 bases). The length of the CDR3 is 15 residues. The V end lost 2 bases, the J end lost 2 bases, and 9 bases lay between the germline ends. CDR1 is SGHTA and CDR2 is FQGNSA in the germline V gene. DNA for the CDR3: TGTGCCAGCAGCTTACTCAGACAGACTAATGAAAAACTGTTTTTT. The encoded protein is CASSLLRQTNEKLFF.